This entry concerns a single T cell receptor beta chain. Its cognate antigen is unknown. Germline V gene data show CDR1 as SGHVS and CDR2 as FQNEAQ. Trimming cost V 10 bases and J 9 bases, with 16 bases left between them. The CDR3 runs to 11 residues. These data belong to a study of a mutant IDH1 vaccine in newly diagnosed glioma. Study-level background: Commencement of vaccination occurred 4-6 weeks following radiotherapy alone, or concurrently with temozolomide cycles. The treated group averaged approximately 38 years old and was around 62% male, around 38% female. Study-wide findings and caveats: Immune responses induced by vaccination arose in 93.3% of the patients.

Only in-frame clones appear in the TCRdb table, and some are missing; sequencing was by immunoSEQ multiplex PCR. The sample gives approximately 61,000 clones, over 70% of which show up once; approximately 6.1% is in the top ten. Time point indicated: week 11, during vaccination. Vaccine doses each comprised 300 ug of mutant IDH1 20-mer peptide, with topical imiquimod. The sample was PBMCs, taken from a glioma patient whose treatment included an IDH1 peptide vaccine. The TCR was taken from a man between 50 and 59 years old with glioma. This chain joins TRBV7-8 and TRBJ2-7; D could derive from TRBD1 or TRBD2 (5 bases each). In nucleotides, the CDR3 is TGTGCCACCACCTTTGATGGGGGGCAGTACTTC. It translates to CATTFDGGQYF.